A single sample is the source of the 4 T cell receptor beta chains below, sequenced in a study of T cell repertoires in cytomegalovirus infection. Their antigen targets remain unknown. MiXCR, applied by TCRdb to the reads, yields one record per CDR3 protein. The table includes some 110,000 distinct CDR3 sequences, approximately 30% detected once. This material consisted of CD8+ T cells from cultured PBMCs, taken from culture after CMV antigen stimulation. The receptors were gathered from a human donor in good health (CMV status not recorded). Some clones in this sample may be carry-over from other donors' samples.

The chain joins TRBV9 to TRBJ2-1; D is tentatively TRBD1 or TRBD2 (5 bases each). The CDR3 has 17 residues. Germline CDR1 reads SGDLS; CDR2 reads YYNGEE. V gave up 3 bases and J gave up 13 bases, with 29 bases separating them. Here the CDR3 DNA reads TGTGCCAGCAGCGACGAGGGGTCGGGACGGACGCCTCAGGGACAGTTCTTC. This sequence encodes CASSDEGSGRTPQGQFF.

V usage is TRBV6-2 or TRBV6-3 and J usage is TRBJ1-2; the D is unclear. V was shortened by 5 bases and J by 3 bases, with 10 bases between the two germline ends. Germline V lookup: CDR1 MNHEY, CDR2 SVGEGT. The CDR3 is made up of 13 amino acids. CDR3: CASSDGSYYGYTF. Written as DNA, the CDR3 is TGTGCCAGCAGTGACGGGTCTTACTATGGCTACACCTTC.

The V and J genes are TRBV15 and TRBJ1-1; tentatively, D is TRBD1 (6 bases). Germline CDR1 LNHNV, CDR2 YYDKDF (reference sequence). V dropped 7 bases and J dropped 1 base, with 13 bases sitting between them. The CDR3 totals 14 residues. The CDR3 sequence: CATKLSGANTEAFF. The CDR3 DNA reads TGTGCCACCAAACTTTCGGGGGCGAACACTGAAGCTTTCTTT.

This clonotype was counted a few times. The genes are TRBV7-3 and TRBJ2-2; maybe TRBD1 (6 bases). This CDR3 is built from 17 residues. The ends were cut back, 5 bases at V and 1 base at J, with 17 bases in the middle. Germline loops: CDR1 SGHTA, CDR2 FQGTGA. This CDR3 reads CASSVYPVQGNTGELFF. DNA for the CDR3: TGTGCCAGCAGCGTCTACCCCGTACAGGGGAACACCGGGGAGCTGTTTTTT.